Following are 9 T cell receptor beta chains from one sample sequenced in a study of post-analysis software for immune sequencing data. General study findings and limits: Roughly 5 TRBV segments occurring more often in patients than controls included TRBV5-6, TRBV5-1 and TRBV20-1.

Tagging with unique molecular identifiers was a feature of the TCR beta cDNA libraries. One entry per CDR3 protein, called by TCRdb with MiXCR from the PCR reads. The data show roughly 650,000 distinct CDR3 sequences, around 64% seen once. These receptors' targets are unknown. The specimen sequenced was blood. The receptors originated from a girl aged 2 to 10 with multiple sclerosis.

This sequence joins TRBV12-3 or TRBV12-4 and TRBJ2-5; 10 bases fit TRBD2. J lost 2 bases, V lost 6 bases, and 3 bases had no gene match. The CDR3 extends over 14 amino acids. In DNA, the CDR3 is TGTGCCAGCAGAGCGACTAGCGGGCAAGAGACCCAGTACTTC. This encodes CASRATSGQETQYF.

A few counts support this clonotype. The rearrangement uses TRBV11-2 and TRBJ1-2; D is unclear. Germline CDR1 SGHAT, CDR2 FQNNGV. The CDR3 sequence is 12 residues long. Trimming shortened V by 0 bases and J by 5 bases, and 4 bases separated the two germline ends. CDR3 nucleotides: TGTGCCAGCAGCTTAGACCATTATGGCTACACCTTC. Protein: CASSLDHYGYTF.

This clonotype was observed a few times. This chain links TRBV12-3 or TRBV12-4 with TRBJ2-3; unclear D gene. This CDR3 region has 17 residues. Trimming took off 2 bases at V and 4 bases at J, with 19 bases between the two ends. CDR3 sequence (DNA): TGTGCCAGCAGTTTACTGGTTCGGATAAGAATTCCAGATACGCAGTATTTT. Encoded protein: CASSLLVRIRIPDTQYF.

This clonotype has just one count. This chain links TRBV25-1 with TRBJ1-1; D gene ambiguous. CDR1 is MGHDK, CDR2 SYGVNS, per germline. This CDR3 contains 14 residues. The V gene lost 6 bases and the J gene lost 3 bases, with 14 bases spanning the gap. The CDR3 DNA is TGTGCCAGCAGGACACCCCTGACGGACACTGAAGCTTTCTTT. This encodes CASRTPLTDTEAFF. Using reference TRBV25-1 and TRBJ1-1 for the parts outside the CDR3, the full variable domain is EADIYQTPRYLVIGTGKKITLECSQTMGHDKMYWYQQDPGMELHLIHYSYGVNSTEKGDLSSESTVSRIRTEHFPLTLESARPSHTSQYLCASRTPLTDTEAFFGQGTRLTVV.

This clonotype was seen a handful of times. The V call is TRBV5-6, the J call TRBJ2-7; no firm D call. This CDR3 comprises 14 residues. Trimming stripped 2 bases from V and 0 bases from J, with 9 bases between. Germline CDR1 and CDR2: SGHDT and YYEEEE. This CDR3 reads CASSFDMASYEQYF. The CDR3 coding sequence is TGTGCCAGCAGCTTTGACATGGCCTCCTACGAGCAGTACTTC.

Here the CDR3 reads CASSFLPIRLAGSDTQYF. CDR3 in DNA: TGTGCCAGCAGTTTCCTACCCATTCGACTAGCGGGATCAGATACGCAGTATTTT. The genes are TRBV6-2 or TRBV6-3 and TRBJ2-3; 11 bases are shared with TRBD2. The CDR3 is made up of 18 amino acids. CDR1 is MNHEY, CDR2 SVGEGT, per germline. Trimming removed 4 bases from V and 4 bases from J; junction bases left unmatched: 13.

This clonotype has more than one count but fewer than ten. The chain recombines TRBV6-5 with TRBJ1-1, with D perhaps matching TRBD1 (6 bases). CDR1 MNHEY and CDR2 SVGAGI come from the germline V gene. Trimming shortened V by 4 bases and J by 0 bases, and 9 bases separated the two germline ends. This CDR3 comprises 14 residues. The CDR3 DNA sequence: TGTGCCAGCAGTTGGACAGTTATGAACACTGAAGCTTTCTTT. Residues: CASSWTVMNTEAFF.

There are a few counts of this clonotype. The chain uses TRBV7-2 and TRBJ2-7, with D unresolved. The CDR3 is 11 amino acids. Germline CDR1 reads SGHTA; CDR2 reads FQGNSA. V lost 1 base to trimming and J lost 9 bases, with 7 bases between them. The CDR3 region is CASSLGLGQYF. The CDR3, as DNA: TGTGCCAGCAGCTTAGGCCTAGGGCAGTACTTC.

The V call is TRBV6-5, the J call TRBJ2-1; 9 nucleotides agree with TRBD1. The V gene end was trimmed by 6 bases and the J gene end by 10 bases; junction bases not matched to a gene: 7. The CDR3 is 13 residues long. The V gene's germline CDR1 is MNHEY and CDR2 SVGAGI. The CDR3 bases are TGTGCCAGCAGGACAGGGGGGCATTTAGAGCAGTTCTTC. Its protein product is CASRTGGHLEQFF.